Sequencing of this T cell receptor beta chain was carried out in a study of blood T cell repertoires in COVID-19. As for the study in general: COVID-19 samples, acute and convalescent, were from the United States, Italy and Spain. From T cells, B-cell-depleted T cells, or PBMCs came the material, which was cDNA or gDNA.

Per the original methods: Counts of nucleated cells, estimated from reference gene primer amplification, were obtained. Sequencing used immunoSEQ multiplex PCR; TCRdb keeps in-frame clones, though not all of them. V, J and clone size derive from that table, while D and trimming were established from the DNA sequence. This table holds around 370,000 clones, 90% found once. The CDR3 has 13 residues. Germline V gene lookup returns CDR1 SQVTM and CDR2 ANQGSEA. Trimming cost V 3 bases and J 4 bases; bases outside gene matches: 4. The chain links TRBV29-1 to TRBJ2-7; 9 positions agree with TRBD1. The sequenced material came from peripheral blood. This TCR derives from a man aged 18 to 29 with active or convalescent COVID-19. Here the CDR3 reads CSVDGQGRYEQYF. The CDR3 region has the DNA TGCAGCGTTGATGGACAGGGGAGATACGAGCAGTACTTC.